A single sample gave rise to the 3 T cell receptor beta chains below, sequenced in a study of beta chain features in type 1 diabetes. The study reverse transcribed the entire isolated RNA, so it sequenced expressed TCRB transcripts. The assay was immunoSEQ multiplex PCR, and TCRdb's table has in-frame clones only and misses some. The data contain roughly 500,000 clones, approximately 31% of them seen just once; the ten biggest clones take up around 0.065%. Sequencing input: naive CD4+ T cells from blood. Every receptor here comes from a man aged 18-30 years in good health.

The V gene is TRBV20-1, the J gene TRBJ1-5; D call uncertain. The length of the CDR3 is 10 residues. Trimming pared 6 bases from V and 9 bases from J, leaving 9 bases between. Germline V gene sequence: CDR1 DFQATT, CDR2 SNEGSKA (reference sequence). The DNA of the CDR3 is TGCAGTGCGGACCGGGGGCCCCAGCATTTT. Its translation is CSADRGPQHF.

There are a few counts of this clone. This chain connects TRBV9 to TRBJ2-1; 7 nucleotides line up with TRBD1. The germline CDR1 and CDR2 sequences are SGDLS and YYNGEE. J was trimmed by 3 bases and V by 3 bases; bases with no gene match: 3. The CDR3 covers 14 residues. CDR3 in amino acids: CASSEDRFYNEQFF. CDR3 DNA sequence: TGTGCCAGCAGCGAGGACAGGTTCTACAATGAGCAGTTCTTC.

The chain has TRBV5-4 and TRBJ1-1, with a possible D match to TRBD1 (6 bases). Germline V gene sequence: CDR1 SGHNT, CDR2 YYREEE (reference sequence). The CDR3 is made up of 15 amino acids. V lost 4 bases, J lost 3 bases, and 16 bases lay in between. The DNA for the CDR3 is TGTGCCAGCAGCCCCCCGCAGGGGCGCGACACTGAAGCTTTCTTT. Its protein is CASSPPQGRDTEAFF.